This entry lists 32 T cell receptor beta chains sequenced from one sample in a study of blood T cell repertoires in COVID-19. Sequenced by immunoSEQ multiplex PCR; TCRdb stores in-frame clones only, minus some. This sample has 100,000 to 150,000 clones, with around 88% found just once. Sequencing was performed on peripheral blood. These receptors all stem from a man aged 55-75 years with COVID-19, enrolled during active disease.

This chain joins TRBV2 and TRBJ1-4; 7 positions match TRBD1. The CDR3 sequence is 15 residues long. Germline CDR1 SNHLY, CDR2 FYNNEI. The V segment lost 6 bases and the J segment 0 bases; nucleotides outside the gene matches: 4. The CDR3 reads CASRRGPATNEKLFF. The CDR3 DNA is TGTGCCAGCAGAAGGGGGCCTGCAACTAATGAAAAACTGTTTTTT.

This rearrangement joins TRBV27 to TRBJ2-5; 10 bases are a match to TRBD2. Trimming removed 6 bases from V and 4 bases from J; junction bases left unmatched: 8. The CDR3 totals 15 residues. Germline CDR1 and CDR2: MNHEY and SMNVEV (reference sequence). CDR3 residues: CASRDSGGIGETQYF. CDR3 in DNA: TGTGCCAGCAGGGATAGCGGGGGGATAGGAGAGACCCAGTACTTC.

This chain uses TRBV6-1 with TRBJ2-3; TRBD1 aligns across 8 bases. Trimming at V came to 4 bases and at J to 4 bases, leaving 10 bases not matched to a gene. The germline V gene encodes CDR1 MNHNS and CDR2 SASEGT. The CDR3 totals 16 residues. The CDR3 DNA reads as TGTGCCAGCAGTGGCCGCGTGCAGGGGGCCTCAGATACGCAGTATTTT. Translation gives CASSGRVQGASDTQYF.

The chain has TRBV4-1 and TRBJ2-5, with D possibly TRBD2 on 6 matching bases. Germline values: CDR1 MGHRA, CDR2 YSYEKL. Deletions cut 4 bases from V and 2 bases from J, with 14 bases between. This CDR3 has 15 amino acids. The CDR3 region is CASSLTSDYQETQYF. For the CDR3, the DNA is TGCGCCAGCAGCCTGACTTCGGACTATCAAGAGACCCAGTACTTC.

The chain recombines TRBV7-2 with TRBJ2-2; TRBD1 agrees at 8 bases. V dropped 5 bases and J dropped 4; count of bases not matched to a gene: 6. Germline V gene data show CDR1 as SGHTA and CDR2 as FQGNSA. This CDR3 is built from 15 residues. CDR3 sequence: CASSPHGQGTGELFF. DNA for the CDR3: TGTGCCAGCAGCCCTCATGGACAGGGCACCGGGGAGCTGTTTTTT.

This clone was found once. The chain combines TRBV9 with TRBJ1-1; 9 nucleotides match TRBD1. V gave up 1 base and J gave up 2 bases; unmatched junction bases: 6. The CDR3 runs 16 residues. Germline assignment: CDR1 SGDLS and CDR2 YYNGEE. The CDR3 loop reads CASSVFDRGVNTEAFF. In DNA form, the CDR3 reads TGTGCCAGCAGCGTATTTGACAGGGGGGTCAACACTGAAGCTTTCTTT.

The chain joins TRBV7-2 to TRBJ1-1, with D perhaps TRBD1 (6 bases). Germline loops: CDR1 SGHTA, CDR2 FQGNSA. This CDR3 spans 18 amino acids. V lost 1 base and J lost 10, with 28 bases in between. CDR3 DNA sequence: TGTGCCAGCAGCTTAGTTTCACCAGCGCAGGGGTTCAATGGGGGAGCTTTCTTT. This gives the protein CASSLVSPAQGFNGGAFF.

This clone occurred once. The rearrangement joins TRBV5-4 to TRBJ1-2, with 7 bases aligning to TRBD1. V lost 4 bases to trimming and J lost 4 bases; unmatched junction nucleotides: 7. The CDR3 loop spans 14 amino acids. Germline values: CDR1 SGHNT, CDR2 YYREEE (reference sequence). The CDR3 DNA reads TGTGCCAGCAGCCGCGGGACAGAATTCTATGGCTACACCTTC. Amino acid sequence: CASSRGTEFYGYTF. The variable domain in full, with the rest retrieved from reference TRBV5-4 and TRBJ1-2, is ETGVTQSPTHLIKTRGQQVTLRCSSQSGHNTVSWYQQALGQGPQFIFQYYREEENGRGNFPPRFSGLQFPNYSSELNVNALELDDSALYLCASSRGTEFYGYTFGSGTRLTVV.

This chain links TRBV7-2 with TRBJ2-3; 14 nucleotides match TRBD2. The V gene end was trimmed by 3 bases and the J gene end by 4 bases; junction bases not matched to a gene: 9. The CDR3 has 18 amino acids. Germline loops: CDR1 SGHTA, CDR2 FQGNSA. The CDR3 region has the DNA TGTGCCAGCAGCTTCACACTGGGACTAGCGGGGGTCCCAGATACGCAGTATTTT. As protein: CASSFTLGLAGVPDTQYF.

This clone showed up just a few times. This chain links TRBV19 with TRBJ1-1; TRBD1 matches 8 bases. This CDR3 contains 15 residues. Germline V lookup: CDR1 LNHDA, CDR2 SQIVND (reference sequence). V shed 3 bases and J 4 bases; nucleotides not matched to a gene: 7. CDR3 DNA: TGTGCCAGTAGTATTAAGTCAGGGGGCCTCACTGAAGCTTTCTTT. Translation gives CASSIKSGGLTEAFF.

The chain links TRBV10-1 to TRBJ2-5, with 7 nucleotides matching TRBD2. Germline lookup yields CDR1 WNHNN and CDR2 SYGVQD (reference sequence). CDR3 length: 14 amino acids. After removal of 3 bases from V and 1 base from J, the junction contained 2 bases not matched to a gene. The CDR3 sequence is CASSDGGFQETQYF. The CDR3 coding sequence is TGCGCCAGCAGTGACGGGGGGTTCCAAGAGACCCAGTACTTC.

The CDR3 nucleotides read TGCGCCAGCAGCCAAGATTTAGGTGGGACAGGGGCAGATACGCAGTATTTT. This translates into CASSQDLGGTGADTQYF. V is TRBV4-3 and J is TRBJ2-3; 10 positions match TRBD1. The ends lost 0 bases at V and 4 bases at J; junction bases unmatched: 7. Germline lookup yields CDR1 LGHNA and CDR2 YSLEER. The CDR3 covers 17 residues.

The chain is built from TRBV19 and TRBJ1-1, with TRBD1 as a possible D gene (6 bases). This CDR3 comprises 14 residues. V was shortened by 2 bases and J by 5 bases, with 12 bases between the two germline ends. Germline-derived CDR1 and CDR2 are LNHDA and SQIVND (reference sequence). CDR3 sequence: CASSITRGWTEAFF. The CDR3 DNA sequence: TGTGCCAGTAGTATAACCAGGGGTTGGACTGAAGCTTTCTTT.

CDR3 sequence (DNA): TGTGCCTGGAGTGGATCAAGCGGGGGAAATTACAATGAGCAGTTCTTC. It encodes CAWSGSSGGNYNEQFF. The chain combines TRBV30 with TRBJ2-1; 8 bases are a match to TRBD2. Germline lookup yields CDR1 GTSNPN and CDR2 SVGIG (reference sequence). CDR3 length: 16 residues. J gave up 4 bases and V 1 base, and 9 bases lay outside the gene matches.

The chain is built from TRBV19 and TRBJ2-7; the match to TRBD1 covers 10 bases. The V gene's germline CDR1 is LNHDA and CDR2 SQIVND (reference sequence). With V trimmed by 4 bases and J by 3 bases, 9 bases remained unmatched. This CDR3 region has 16 residues. The CDR3 here is CASSRDRGQLSYEQYF. CDR3 bases: TGTGCCAGTAGTAGAGACAGGGGGCAATTAAGCTACGAGCAGTACTTC.

This chain connects TRBV2 to TRBJ2-7; D is uncertain. This CDR3 region has 13 residues. Germline V gene sequence: CDR1 SNHLY, CDR2 FYNNEI. V lost 3 bases to trimming and J lost 2 bases, with 8 bases between them. The chain's CDR3 is CASSDLPPYEQYF. CDR3 bases: TGTGCCAGCAGTGACCTTCCCCCCTACGAGCAGTACTTC.

The chain couples TRBV30 to TRBJ1-5, with a possible D match to TRBD1 (6 bases). Deletions cut 0 bases from V and 0 bases from J, with 12 bases between. CDR3 size: 16 residues. Germline V lookup: CDR1 GTSNPN, CDR2 SVGIG (reference sequence). CDR3 coding DNA: TGTGCCTGGAGTGTAGGGGGTCCCACTAGCAATCAGCCCCAGCATTTT. Translated, it gives CAWSVGGPTSNQPQHF.

The V and J genes are TRBV5-1 and TRBJ1-1; 8 bases fit TRBD1. Germline loops: CDR1 SGHRS, CDR2 YFSETQ. V lost 2 bases and J lost 4; bases outside the gene matches: 4. The CDR3 runs 14 residues. This chain's CDR3 is CASSFRGQGTEAFF. The CDR3, as DNA: TGCGCCAGCAGCTTCAGGGGGCAGGGCACTGAAGCTTTCTTT.

The genes are TRBV7-3 and TRBJ2-3, with D perhaps TRBD2 (5 bases). CDR1 and CDR2 from the germline V gene are SGHTA and FQGTGA. V lost 5 bases and J 2 bases, leaving 17 bases between the germline ends. The CDR3 is 16 residues long. As DNA, the CDR3 is TGTGCCAGCAGCCATTTACGGCTAGCTGACACAGATACGCAGTATTTT. It is translated as CASSHLRLADTDTQYF.

This clone was counted only a few times. This sequence joins TRBV29-1 and TRBJ2-1; 9 nucleotides align to TRBD2. V trimming: 5 bases; J trimming: 9 bases; junction bases outside the gene matches: 8. Germline CDR1 is SQVTM and CDR2 is ANQGSEA. This CDR3 spans 13 amino acids. The CDR3 nucleotides read TGCAGCGTTCCCTTGACTAGCGGCATTGAGCAGTTCTTC. Amino acids: CSVPLTSGIEQFF.

As regards this clone: In the same sample, other DNA sequences code for this CDR3. V gene TRBV5-4 combines with J gene TRBJ1-3, with D hard to call. Trimming removed 1 base from V and 1 base from J, with 6 bases in between. Per germline, CDR1 SGHNT and CDR2 YYREEE (reference sequence). The CDR3 loop spans 14 amino acids. DNA of the CDR3: TGTGCCAGCAGCTTGTCGGGATCTGGAAACACCATATATTTT. Translated, it gives CASSLSGSGNTIYF.

This clone was counted once. The chain recombines TRBV18 with TRBJ1-4, with D unclear. The CDR3 is 18 amino acids. Looked up from germline, CDR1 is KGHSH and CDR2 is LQKENI. Trimming removed 1 base from V and 0 bases from J, with 15 bases in between. The CDR3 loop reads CASSPRADFIATNEKLFF. The DNA of the CDR3 is TGTGCCAGCTCACCACGGGCAGATTTTATTGCAACTAATGAAAAACTGTTTTTT.

The chain carries TRBV12-5 and TRBJ2-7, with D perhaps TRBD1 (7 bases). The germline CDR1 and CDR2 sequences are LGHNT and FRNRAP. This CDR3 comprises 18 residues. Trimming took 1 base from V and 6 from J, leaving 25 bases between them. The CDR3 DNA sequence: TGTGCTAGTGGTTTGGGGGGGGATAGGACAGGAGGTGTGTCCGAGCAGTACTTC. It translates to CASGLGGDRTGGVSEQYF. The complete variable domain, with remaining parts taken from reference TRBV12-5 and TRBJ2-7, reads DARVTQTPRHKVTEMGQEVTMRCQPILGHNTVFWYRQTMMQGLELLAYFRNRAPLDDSGMPKDRFSAEMPDATLATLKIQPSEPRDSAVYFCASGLGGDRTGGVSEQYFGPGTRLTVT.

The chain is built from TRBV4-2 and TRBJ2-5; D is uncertain. Germline values: CDR1 LGHNA, CDR2 YNFKEQ. The CDR3 is 15 residues long. V lost 1 base, J lost 5 bases, and 14 bases lay in between. CDR3 sequence: CASSQGAQLAETQYF. The CDR3 DNA follows: TGTGCCAGCAGCCAAGGTGCACAGCTCGCGGAGACCCAGTACTTC.

The V call is TRBV5-1, the J call TRBJ1-6; D possibly corresponds to TRBD1 (5 bases). The CDR3 has 17 residues. Deletions cut 0 bases from V and 9 bases from J, with 19 bases between. Per germline, CDR1 SGHRS and CDR2 YFSETQ. The CDR3 region has the DNA TGCGCCAGCAGCTTGGGGTTTAGGGCAGGGAAAAGTTCACCCCTCCACTTT. It yields the protein CASSLGFRAGKSSPLHF.

The chain recombines TRBV7-9 with TRBJ1-1; the D gene is possibly TRBD1 (6 bases). Looked up from germline, CDR1 is SEHNR and CDR2 is FQNEAQ (reference sequence). V was cut by 7 bases and J by 2 bases, with 14 bases left in between. The CDR3 is made up of 14 amino acids. CDR3 sequence reads: CASNPRQVNTEAFF. CDR3 coding DNA: TGTGCCAGCAACCCCCGACAGGTTAACACTGAAGCTTTCTTT.

This sequence joins TRBV15 and TRBJ1-3, with D unresolved. The V end was cut by 0 bases, the J end by 3 bases, with 6 bases between. Germline V gene data show CDR1 as LNHNV and CDR2 as YYDKDF (reference sequence). CDR3 length equals 14 residues. CDR3 protein: CATSREVLGNTIYF. CDR3 DNA sequence: TGTGCCACCAGCAGAGAGGTACTTGGAAACACCATATATTTT.

This chain joins TRBV19 and TRBJ1-5, with D tentatively TRBD1 (6 bases). The CDR3 length is 15 residues. Trimming took off 7 bases at V and 0 bases at J, with 13 bases between the two ends. Germline V lookup: CDR1 LNHDA, CDR2 SQIVND (reference sequence). Here the CDR3 DNA reads TGTGCCAGTACCCTCGACAGGTTTAGCAATCAGCCCCAGCATTTT. Its protein product is CASTLDRFSNQPQHF.

This chain uses TRBV11-2 with TRBJ2-2; 10 positions agree with TRBD1. CDR1 SGHAT and CDR2 FQNNGV come from the germline V gene. Unmatched junction bases numbered 9, after V lost 6 bases and J lost 2 bases. CDR3 length equals 17 residues. Here the CDR3 DNA reads TGTGCCAGCAGATACGGGACAGGGGCAGCCAACACCGGGGAGCTGTTTTTT. It encodes CASRYGTGAANTGELFF.

V is TRBV6-2 or TRBV6-3 and J is TRBJ2-6; unclear D gene. CDR3 length: 17 amino acids. Trimming removed 5 bases from V and 0 bases from J, with 14 bases in between. In germline, CDR1 is MNHEY, CDR2 SVGEGT. The CDR3 protein is CASSLSQAYSGANVLTF. In DNA, the CDR3 is TGTGCCAGCAGTCTCAGCCAGGCGTACTCTGGGGCCAACGTCCTGACTTTC.

The rearrangement links TRBV28 to TRBJ1-4; TRBD1 agrees at 12 bases. Per the germline V gene, CDR1 is MDHEN and CDR2 is SYDVKM. The CDR3 has 14 amino acids. J gave up 7 bases and V 6 bases, and 3 bases lay outside the gene matches. CDR3 nucleotides: TGTGCCAGCAGCAGGGACAGGGGGCCTGAAAAACTGTTTTTT. Amino acids: CASSRDRGPEKLFF.

V and J are TRBV7-3 and TRBJ2-3, with 14 bases that match TRBD2. V gave up 5 bases and J gave up 3 bases; unmatched junction bases: 4. CDR1 is SGHTA, CDR2 FQGTGA, per germline. The CDR3 runs to 16 residues. For the CDR3, the DNA is TGTGCCAGCAGCCTAGGACTAGCGGGGGGAACAGATACGCAGTATTTT. Encoded protein: CASSLGLAGGTDTQYF.